This TCR beta chain was profiled in a study of CD8 T cell repertoires and HIV-1 epitope variants. On this clone itself: Its antigen remains unknown.

Clones were sequenced by immunoSEQ multiplex PCR, and TCRdb holds only the in-frame ones, with some missing. The sample has some 6,000 clones, 65% to 80% seen once. The specimen sequenced was cultured CD8+ T cells derived from PBMCs. This sequence originates from a male donor with HIV.

For the CDR3, the DNA is TGTGCCAGCAGCCGACCCTACAATGAGCAGTTCTTC. As protein: CASSRPYNEQFF. The J gene is TRBJ2-1, the V gene TRBV6-6; D gene ambiguous. Trimming cost V 6 bases and J 2 bases, with 5 bases left between them. Per germline, CDR1 MNHNY and CDR2 SVGAGI (reference sequence). The CDR3 sequence is 12 residues long.